This entry lists 28 T cell receptor beta chains sequenced from one sample in a study of blood T cell repertoires in COVID-19. Using immunoSEQ multiplex PCR, the repertoire was profiled, and TCRdb retains in-frame clones only, with some absent. The table lists just over 150,000 clones, roughly four fifths of them singletons. Specimen: peripheral blood. Source of these receptors: a woman of 80 years or more with acute or convalescent COVID-19.

V gene TRBV7-9 combines with J gene TRBJ2-2; TRBD2 agrees at 12 bases. The germline V gene has CDR1 SEHNR and CDR2 FQNEAQ (reference sequence). The CDR3 is 16 residues long. Trimming took 5 bases from V and 7 from J; bases not matched to a gene: 8. The CDR3 region is CASSPRTSGTGGELFF. The CDR3 region has the DNA TGTGCCAGCAGCCCGAGGACTAGCGGGACTGGCGGGGAGCTGTTTTTT.

The chain uses TRBV6-6 and TRBJ2-2; 10 bases are a match to TRBD2. From germline, CDR1 is MNHNY and CDR2 SVGAGI (reference sequence). Germline trimming cut 6 bases from V and 4 bases from J; bases unmatched to any gene: 8. This CDR3 contains 16 residues. The CDR3 region is CASSQTSGEPTGELFF. In DNA form, the CDR3 reads TGTGCCAGCAGCCAAACTAGCGGGGAGCCCACCGGGGAGCTGTTTTTT.

This chain joins TRBV11-2 and TRBJ2-1; weak D call: TRBD2 (7 bases). The CDR3 runs to 15 residues. Trimming cost V 6 bases and J 0 bases, with 12 bases left between them. In germline, CDR1 is SGHAT, CDR2 FQNNGV. In nucleotides, the CDR3 is TGTGCCAGCAGAAGGGGGGGATCCTCCTACAATGAGCAGTTCTTC. It encodes CASRRGGSSYNEQFF.

The chain has TRBV27 and TRBJ2-1, with TRBD2 matching 8 bases. V was clipped by 5 bases and J by 3 bases; unmatched bases: 6. The V gene's germline CDR1 is MNHEY and CDR2 SMNVEV (reference sequence). The CDR3 spans 15 residues. CDR3 sequence reads: CASSPGGILYNEQFF. CDR3 DNA: TGTGCCAGCAGTCCGGGGGGGATTCTCTACAATGAGCAGTTCTTC.

This CDR3 reads CATSRDSRGGYGYTF. The CDR3 DNA reads as TGTGCCACCAGCAGAGATTCACGAGGGGGCTATGGCTACACCTTC. The chain recombines TRBV15 with TRBJ1-2; perhaps TRBD1 as D (6 bases). The germline V and J ends were trimmed by 0 bases and 4 bases, with 12 bases remaining between them. The length of the CDR3 is 15 residues. CDR1 is LNHNV and CDR2 is YYDKDF in the germline V gene (reference sequence). Together with reference TRBV15 and TRBJ1-2, the CDR3 gives the full variable domain: DAMVIQNPRYQVTQFGKPVTLSCSQTLNHNVMYWYQQKSSQAPKLLFHYYDKDFNNEADTPDNFQSRRPNTSFCFLDIRSPGLGDTAMYLCATSRDSRGGYGYTFGSGTRLTVV.

The V and J genes are TRBV19 and TRBJ1-2; D remains unclear. There are 13 residues in the CDR3. CDR1 and CDR2 (germline): LNHDA, SQIVND (reference sequence). V was pared by 3 bases and J by 8 bases, with 13 bases between. The CDR3 bases are TGTGCCAGTAGTATGTGGCAGGCCCCGGGCTACACCTTC. Amino acids: CASSMWQAPGYTF.

The V gene is TRBV29-1, the J gene TRBJ1-1, with 7 bases that match TRBD1. CDR3 length: 13 residues. Germline V gives CDR1 SQVTM, CDR2 ANQGSEA. Trimming at V came to 5 bases and at J to 10 bases, leaving 13 bases not matched to a gene. This CDR3 is CSVPDRERRGAFF. In DNA form, the CDR3 reads TGCAGCGTTCCAGACAGGGAAAGGCGGGGAGCTTTCTTT.

This clone has a single count. The gene calls are TRBV10-3 and TRBJ1-1; TRBD1 might be the D (6 bases). The CDR3 runs 12 residues. Germline V gene lookup returns CDR1 ENHRY and CDR2 SYGVKD. Trimming took 10 bases from V and 8 from J, leaving 17 bases between them. For the CDR3, the DNA is TGTGCCACCTCCCGACCGAGGGGGGAAGCTTTCTTT. Protein sequence: CATSRPRGEAFF.

CDR3 in DNA: TGCGCCAGCAGCCAAGGCCTGGGAGGGGCAGGGACAGATACGCAGTATTTT. It encodes CASSQGLGGAGTDTQYF. The rearrangement links TRBV4-3 to TRBJ2-3, with 7 bases lining up with TRBD2. This CDR3 region has 17 residues. Trimming cost V 1 base and J 3 bases; bases outside gene matches: 10. The germline CDR1 and CDR2 sequences are LGHNA and YSLEER.

This CDR3 is CASSLGQGMGGYTF. The CDR3 bases are TGTGCCAGCAGCTTGGGACAGGGAATGGGAGGCTACACCTTC. This rearrangement joins TRBV7-9 to TRBJ1-2, with 9 bases matching TRBD1. Germline values: CDR1 SEHNR, CDR2 FQNEAQ (reference sequence). The V segment lost 3 bases and the J segment 8 bases; nucleotides outside the gene matches: 7. This CDR3 has 14 amino acids.

The chain combines TRBV4-1 with TRBJ1-2, with D perhaps TRBD1 (5 bases). In germline, CDR1 is MGHRA, CDR2 YSYEKL. V was clipped by 2 bases and J by 4 bases, with 14 bases between them. This CDR3 region has 15 residues. CDR3 coding DNA: TGCGCCAGCAGCCAAACTAGCGACAGCATCTATGGCTACACCTTC. Its protein product is CASSQTSDSIYGYTF.

With regard to this clone: Other DNA sequences within the sample encode an identical CDR3. The rearrangement uses TRBV12-3 or TRBV12-4 and TRBJ1-5; no firm D call. The CDR3 is 12 amino acids. V was pared by 3 bases and J by 6 bases, with 6 bases between. CDR3 region: CASSFSSQPQHF. DNA for the CDR3: TGTGCCAGCAGTTTTTCGAGTCAGCCCCAGCATTTT.

The V call is TRBV5-6, the J call TRBJ2-7; D call uncertain. Germline V gives CDR1 SGHDT, CDR2 YYEEEE. The CDR3 has 13 residues. The ends were cut back, 5 bases at V and 0 bases at J, with 9 bases in the middle. CDR3 in amino acids: CASSPGVSYEQYF. The CDR3 DNA reads TGTGCCAGCAGTCCCGGTGTCTCCTACGAGCAGTACTTC.

The V and J genes are TRBV18 and TRBJ2-5, with D perhaps matching TRBD2 (5 bases). This CDR3 region has 12 residues. V was pared by 3 bases and J by 3 bases, with 5 bases between. Germline lookup yields CDR1 KGHSH and CDR2 LQKENI. CDR3 DNA sequence: TGTGCCAGCTCACCCGGGGAAGAGACCCAGTACTTC. Its translation is CASSPGEETQYF.

The V gene is TRBV5-1, the J gene TRBJ1-1, with 7 positions matching TRBD1. Germline trimming cut 0 bases from V and 2 bases from J; bases unmatched to any gene: 7. This CDR3 has 16 amino acids. The germline CDR1 and CDR2 sequences are SGHRS and YFSETQ. The CDR3: CASSLVGRTGNTEAFF. The DNA of the CDR3 is TGCGCCAGCAGCTTGGTCGGCAGGACAGGAAACACTGAAGCTTTCTTT.

This chain uses TRBV5-8 with TRBJ1-2, with 8 positions matching TRBD1. Germline loops: CDR1 SGHTS, CDR2 YDEGEE. This CDR3 is 15 amino acids long. V lost 0 bases, J lost 4 bases, and 5 bases stayed unmatched. DNA of the CDR3: TGTGCCAGCAGCTTGGGGACAGGGAAAAGCTATGGCTACACCTTC. Encoded protein: CASSLGTGKSYGYTF.

The chain has TRBV24-1 and TRBJ2-1; D gene ambiguous. Germline CDR1 KGHDR, CDR2 SFDVKD. Trimming took off 6 bases at V and 9 bases at J, with 11 bases between the two ends. The CDR3 has 12 residues. The CDR3 DNA is TGTGCCACCAGTAACCTAGACGGTGAGCAGTTCTTC. It translates to CATSNLDGEQFF.

This chain joins TRBV11-2 and TRBJ2-3; tentatively, D is TRBD1 (5 bases). The CDR3 is 14 residues long. V was trimmed by 0 bases and J by 1 base, leaving 5 bases between them. Germline CDR1 reads SGHAT; CDR2 reads FQNNGV. CDR3 residues: CASSLDRGTDTQYF. The CDR3 coding sequence is TGTGCCAGCAGCTTAGACAGGGGCACAGATACGCAGTATTTT.

The genes are TRBV18 and TRBJ2-7; possibly TRBD2 for D (5 bases). CDR1 and CDR2 (germline): KGHSH, LQKENI. This CDR3 region has 16 residues. V was trimmed by 3 bases and J by 1 base, leaving 16 bases between them. CDR3 sequence reads: CASSPTPLVGSYEQYF. The CDR3 nucleotides read TGTGCCAGCTCACCCACCCCACTAGTAGGGTCCTACGAGCAGTACTTC.

This chain connects TRBV12-3 or TRBV12-4 to TRBJ2-3; TRBD1 might be the D (5 bases). The CDR3 sequence is 12 residues long. V was clipped by 6 bases and J by 6 bases, with 10 bases between them. The CDR3 spells CASSNRQDTQYF. Here the CDR3 DNA reads TGTGCCAGCAGCAATAGACAGGATACGCAGTATTTT.

The chain has TRBV12-3 or TRBV12-4 and TRBJ1-2, with TRBD1 as a possible D gene (5 bases). CDR3 length: 13 amino acids. The V and J ends lost 3 bases and 4 bases respectively, with 9 bases between them. CDR3 coding DNA: TGTGCCAGCAGTTTTTCACAGGTCTATGGCTACACCTTC. Encoded protein: CASSFSQVYGYTF.

The chain couples TRBV7-2 to TRBJ1-5; 7 positions match TRBD1. CDR3 size: 15 residues. V lost 5 bases, J lost 13 bases, and 17 bases stayed unmatched. Germline-derived CDR1 and CDR2 are SGHTA and FQGNSA. The CDR3, as DNA: TGTGCCAGCAGCCCTTACAGGGGAAGCGTCTGGGTGCAGCATTTT. Residues: CASSPYRGSVWVQHF.

The V and J genes are TRBV6-5 and TRBJ1-2, with 9 bases aligning to TRBD1. The CDR3 sequence is 12 residues long. Germline lookup yields CDR1 MNHEY and CDR2 SVGAGI. J was trimmed by 4 bases and V by 7 bases; bases with no gene match: 1. The CDR3 bases are TGTGCCAGCATGACAGGGGGCTATGGCTACACCTTC. The encoded protein is CASMTGGYGYTF.

V is TRBV11-2 and J is TRBJ1-5, with 8 bases that match TRBD1. The germline CDR1 and CDR2 sequences are SGHAT and FQNNGV. V trimming: 4 bases; J trimming: 0 bases; junction bases outside the gene matches: 11. There are 18 residues in the CDR3. CDR3 protein: CASSSRDRNYYSNQPQHF. CDR3 in DNA: TGTGCCAGCAGCTCCCGGGACAGGAATTACTATAGCAATCAGCCCCAGCATTTT.

The chain recombines TRBV3-1 (or the pseudogene TRBV3-2) with TRBJ2-2; 13 bases are shared with TRBD2. CDR1 and CDR2 (germline): LGHDT, YNNKEL (reference sequence). Germline trimming cut 4 bases from V and 0 bases from J; bases unmatched to any gene: 11. The CDR3 length is 20 residues. DNA of the CDR3: TGTGCCAGCAGCCGACCGAGGCTACTAGCGGGAGGGCCGAACACCGGGGAGCTGTTTTTT. It is translated as CASSRPRLLAGGPNTGELFF.

This sequence joins TRBV7-2 and TRBJ1-6; 9 bases are shared with TRBD1. Looked up from germline, CDR1 is SGHTA and CDR2 is FQGNSA. V shed 5 bases and J 7 bases; nucleotides not matched to a gene: 6. The CDR3 contains 15 residues. The CDR3 nucleotides read TGTGCCAGCAGCCCTCGGACAGGGGTAAATTCACCCCTCCACTTT. Translating it yields CASSPRTGVNSPLHF. The full variable domain, with the rest looked up from reference TRBV7-2 and TRBJ1-6, is GAGVSQSPSNKVTEKGKDVELRCDPISGHTALYWYRQSLGQGLEFLIYFQGNSAPDKSGLPSDRFSAERTGGSVSTLTIQRTQQEDSAVYLCASSPRTGVNSPLHFGNGTRLTVT.

A few counts support this clone. V is TRBV5-8 and J is TRBJ2-1; the D is unclear. Germline CDR1 reads SGHTS; CDR2 reads YDEGEE. V gave up 4 bases and J gave up 7 bases, with 9 bases separating them. This CDR3 comprises 12 residues. DNA of the CDR3: TGTGCCAGCAGCCCCAACAGAAATGAGCAGTTCTTC. Translated, it gives CASSPNRNEQFF.

The chain has TRBV4-1 and TRBJ1-5; no firm D call. Germline V gives CDR1 MGHRA, CDR2 YSYEKL. This CDR3 contains 15 residues. V lost 6 bases and J lost 0, with 12 bases in between. CDR3 sequence (DNA): TGCGCCAGCAGTCGCGTATCCAATAGCAATCAGCCCCAGCATTTT. This sequence encodes CASSRVSNSNQPQHF.